This TCR beta chain was sequenced during a study of control samples from healthy donors and cancer patients. The table came from immunoSEQ multiplex PCR; TCRdb's copy has only in-frame clones and leaves some out. Of approximately 190,000 clones listed, 91% are singletons. The sequence was obtained from a man between 25 and 39 years old in good health. The sequenced sample was blood.

CDR3 amino acids: CASSLTDTQYF. The CDR3 region has the DNA TGTGCCAGCAGCCTCACAGATACGCAGTATTTT. The V gene is TRBV7-8, the J gene TRBJ2-3; D not resolved. V shed 5 bases and J shed 2 bases, with 2 bases lying between them. CDR1 SGHVS and CDR2 FQNEAQ come from the germline V gene. This CDR3 region has 11 residues.